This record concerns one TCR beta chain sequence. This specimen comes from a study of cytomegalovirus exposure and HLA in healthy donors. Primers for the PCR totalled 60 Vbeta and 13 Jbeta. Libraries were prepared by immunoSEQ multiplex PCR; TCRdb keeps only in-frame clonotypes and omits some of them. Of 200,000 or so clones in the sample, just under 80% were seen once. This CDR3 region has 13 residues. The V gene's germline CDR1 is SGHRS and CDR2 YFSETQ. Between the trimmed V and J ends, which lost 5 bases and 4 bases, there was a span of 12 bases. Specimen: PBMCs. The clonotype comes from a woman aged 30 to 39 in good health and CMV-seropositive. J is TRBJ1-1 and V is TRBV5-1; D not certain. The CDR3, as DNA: TGCGCCAGCAGACAGAGGGAGGGCACTGAAGCTTTCTTT. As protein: CASRQREGTEAFF.